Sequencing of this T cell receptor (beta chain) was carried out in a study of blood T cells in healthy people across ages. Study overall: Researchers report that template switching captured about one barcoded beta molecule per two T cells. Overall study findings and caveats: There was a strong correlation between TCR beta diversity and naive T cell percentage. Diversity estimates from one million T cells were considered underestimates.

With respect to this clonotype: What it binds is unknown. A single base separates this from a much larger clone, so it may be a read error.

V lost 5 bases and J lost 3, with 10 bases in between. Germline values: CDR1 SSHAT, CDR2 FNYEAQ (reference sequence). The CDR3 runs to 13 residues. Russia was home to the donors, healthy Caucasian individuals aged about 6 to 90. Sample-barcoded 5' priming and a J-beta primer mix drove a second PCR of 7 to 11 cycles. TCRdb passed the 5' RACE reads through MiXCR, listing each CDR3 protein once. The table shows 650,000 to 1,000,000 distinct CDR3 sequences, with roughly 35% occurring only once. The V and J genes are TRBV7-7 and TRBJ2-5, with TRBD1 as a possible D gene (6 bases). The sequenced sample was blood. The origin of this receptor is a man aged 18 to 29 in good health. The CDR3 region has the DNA TGTGCCAGCAGCGAGAAGGGGGAAGAGACCCAGTACTTC. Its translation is CASSEKGEETQYF.